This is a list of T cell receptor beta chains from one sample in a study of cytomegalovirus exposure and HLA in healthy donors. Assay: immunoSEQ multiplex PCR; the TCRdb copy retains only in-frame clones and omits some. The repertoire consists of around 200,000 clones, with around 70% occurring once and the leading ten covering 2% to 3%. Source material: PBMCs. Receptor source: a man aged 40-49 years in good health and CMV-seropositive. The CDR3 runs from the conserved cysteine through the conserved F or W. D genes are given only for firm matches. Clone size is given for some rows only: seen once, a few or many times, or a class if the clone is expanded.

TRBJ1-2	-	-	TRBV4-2	CASSQDIADMSDGYTF	TGTGCCAGCAGCCAAGATATAGCGGACATGTCTGATGGCTACACCTTC
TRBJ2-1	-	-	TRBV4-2	CASSQETNEQFF	TGTGCCAGCAGCCAAGAAACAAATGAGCAGTTCTTC
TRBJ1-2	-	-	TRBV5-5	CASSLVSSLAYGYTF	TGTGCCAGCAGCTTGGTCAGCTCATTAGCCTATGGCTACACCTTC
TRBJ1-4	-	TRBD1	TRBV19	CASSLGTGRREKLFF	TGTGCCAGCTCCCTAGGGACAGGGCGACGGGAAAAACTGTTTTTT
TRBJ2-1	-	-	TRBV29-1	CSLARDSGSYNEQFF	TGCAGCTTGGCCCGGGACTCTGGCTCCTACAATGAGCAGTTCTTC
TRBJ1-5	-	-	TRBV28	CASSSGGSGNQPQHF	TGTGCCAGCAGTTCGGGAGGATCGGGCAATCAGCCCCAGCATTTT
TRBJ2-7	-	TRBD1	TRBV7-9	CASSQNRGQYEQYF	TGTGCCAGCAGCCAGAATAGGGGGCAATACGAGCAGTACTTC
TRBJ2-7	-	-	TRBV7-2	CASSLGPVEQYF	TGTGCCAGCAGCTTAGGGCCAGTAGAGCAGTACTTC
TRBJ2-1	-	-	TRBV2	CANAGQRNEQFF	TGTGCCAACGCGGGACAGCGAAATGAGCAGTTCTTC
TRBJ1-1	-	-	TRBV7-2	CVSSLAWQGGANTEAFF	TGTGTCAGCAGCTTAGCGTGGCAGGGTGGCGCGAACACTGAAGCTTTCTTT
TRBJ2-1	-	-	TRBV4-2	CASSQELLAAEQFF	TGTGCCAGCAGCCAAGAACTTCTAGCTGCTGAGCAGTTCTTC
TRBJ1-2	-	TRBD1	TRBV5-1	CASGPGQGASGYGYTF	TGCGCCAGCGGACCGGGACAGGGGGCGAGTGGCTATGGCTACACCTTC
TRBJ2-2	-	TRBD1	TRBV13	CASSPGTGAVGELFF	TGTGCCAGCAGCCCCGGGACAGGGGCTGTCGGGGAGCTGTTTTTT
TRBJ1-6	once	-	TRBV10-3	CAISETGSYNSPLHF	TGTGCCATCAGTGAAACGGGCTCCTATAATTCACCCCTCCACTTT
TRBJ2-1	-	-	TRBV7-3	CASSVGVRRGPSYNEQFF	TGTGCCAGCAGCGTCGGAGTTAGGCGGGGCCCTTCCTACAATGAGCAGTTCTTC
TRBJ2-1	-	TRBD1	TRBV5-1	CASGQGGVYNEQFF	TGCGCCAGCGGACAGGGGGGGGTCTACAATGAGCAGTTCTTC
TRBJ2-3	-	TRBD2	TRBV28	CASRPPGLAATQYF	TGTGCCAGCAGGCCCCCGGGACTAGCGGCCACGCAGTATTTT
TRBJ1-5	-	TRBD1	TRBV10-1	CASRILTGTGDQPQHF	TGCGCCAGCAGAATTCTCACCGGGACAGGGGATCAGCCCCAGCATTTT
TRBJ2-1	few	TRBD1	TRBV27	CATRFDGTAYNEQFF	TGTGCCACCCGATTCGACGGGACAGCGTACAATGAGCAGTTCTTC
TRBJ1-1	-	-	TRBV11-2	CASSSSTGPTEAFF	TGTGCCAGCAGCTCCTCCACAGGGCCCACTGAAGCTTTCTTT
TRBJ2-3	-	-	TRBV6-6	CASSLYGVGTDTQYF	TGTGCCAGCAGTCTTTACGGGGTAGGCACAGATACGCAGTATTTT
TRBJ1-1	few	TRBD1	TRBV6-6	CASSPGQDTEAFF	TGTGCCAGCAGTCCGGGACAGGACACTGAAGCTTTCTTT
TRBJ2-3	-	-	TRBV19	CASSTQTSPDTQYF	TGTGCCAGTAGTACCCAGACATCCCCAGATACGCAGTATTTT
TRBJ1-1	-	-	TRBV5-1	CASSTGGGRGNTEAFF	TGCGCCAGCAGCACGGGGGGAGGCCGAGGAAACACTGAAGCTTTCTTT
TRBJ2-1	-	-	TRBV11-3	CASSLDQEEQFF	TGTGCCAGCAGCTTAGATCAGGAAGAGCAGTTCTTC
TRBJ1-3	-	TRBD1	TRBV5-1	CASSLEGARGNTIYF	TGCGCCAGCAGCTTGGAGGGGGCGCGTGGAAACACCATATATTTT
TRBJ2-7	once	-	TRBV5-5	CASSFRDTPYEQYF	TGTGCCAGCAGCTTCCGGGACACCCCTTACGAGCAGTACTTC
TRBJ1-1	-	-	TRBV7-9	CASSPLAGLVTEAFF	TGTGCCAGCAGCCCATTGGCAGGGCTGGTAACTGAAGCTTTCTTT
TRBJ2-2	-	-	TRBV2	CASSLDRHPTGELFF	TGTGCCAGCAGTCTTGACAGGCATCCCACCGGGGAGCTGTTTTTT
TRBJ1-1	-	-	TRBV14	CASSQAGSSTEAFF	TGTGCCAGCAGCCAGGCAGGGTCTTCCACTGAAGCTTTCTTT
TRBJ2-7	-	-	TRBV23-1	CASSHRTQYEQYF	TGCGCCAGCAGTCACCGGACACAATACGAGCAGTACTTC
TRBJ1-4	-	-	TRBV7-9	CASSSGKEKLFF	TGTGCCAGCAGCTCAGGGAAGGAAAAACTGTTTTTT
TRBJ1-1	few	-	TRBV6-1	CASSAGNRARNTEAFF	TGTGCCAGCAGTGCCGGGAACAGGGCTCGGAACACTGAAGCTTTCTTT
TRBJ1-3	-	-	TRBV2	CASTPRFTGNTIYF	TGTGCCAGCACCCCCCGATTTACAGGAAACACCATATATTTT
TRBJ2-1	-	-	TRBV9	CASSAPSGMGNEQFF	TGTGCCAGCAGCGCTCCCTCAGGGATGGGGAATGAGCAGTTCTTC
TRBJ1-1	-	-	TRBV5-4	CASSFSTGNTEAFF	TGTGCCAGCAGCTTCTCCACAGGGAACACTGAAGCTTTCTTT
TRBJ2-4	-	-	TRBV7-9	CASSPTTAKNIQYF	TGTGCCAGCAGCCCAACAACGGCCAAAAACATTCAGTACTTC
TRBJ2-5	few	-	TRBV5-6	CASSSYQETQYF	TGTGCCAGCAGCTCGTACCAAGAGACCCAGTACTTC
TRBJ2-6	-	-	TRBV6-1	CASSESGYGANVLTF	TGTGCCAGCAGTGAATCAGGGTATGGGGCCAACGTCCTGACTTTC
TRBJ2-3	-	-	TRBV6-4	CASSDSGDTSTDTQYF	TGTGCCAGCAGTGACTCCGGGGATACTAGCACAGATACGCAGTATTTT
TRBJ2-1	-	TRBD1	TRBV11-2	CASSPDRGALNEQFF	TGTGCCAGCAGCCCTGACAGGGGGGCTCTCAATGAGCAGTTCTTC
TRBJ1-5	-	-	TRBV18	CASSPVGGKDQPQHF	TGTGCCAGCTCACCAGTCGGGGGTAAGGATCAGCCCCAGCATTTT
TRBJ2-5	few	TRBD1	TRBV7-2	CASGLQDRVETQYF	TGTGCCAGCGGCTTGCAGGACAGGGTAGAGACCCAGTACTTC
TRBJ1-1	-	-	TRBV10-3	CAITARAQNTEAFF	TGTGCAATTACGGCTAGAGCCCAAAACACTGAAGCTTTCTTT
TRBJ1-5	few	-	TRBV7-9	CASGRDNQPQHF	TGTGCCAGCGGTCGAGACAATCAGCCCCAGCATTTT
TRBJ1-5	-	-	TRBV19	CASSSPGRDQPQHF	TGTGCCAGTAGCTCCCCTGGGCGAGATCAGCCCCAGCATTTT
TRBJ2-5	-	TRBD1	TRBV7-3	CASSSSPGQGRQETQYF	TGTGCCAGCAGCTCAAGTCCGGGACAGGGTCGGCAAGAGACCCAGTACTTC
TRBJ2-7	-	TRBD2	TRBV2	CASSETSGYYEQYF	TGTGCCAGCAGTGAAACTAGCGGGTACTACGAGCAGTACTTC
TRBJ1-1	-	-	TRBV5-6	CASSPYDRNTEAFF	TGTGCCAGCAGCCCATACGACAGAAACACTGAAGCTTTCTTT
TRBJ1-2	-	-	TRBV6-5	CASSATANYGYTF	TGTGCCAGCAGTGCGACAGCTAACTATGGCTACACCTTC
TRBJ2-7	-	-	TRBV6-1	CASSEALLTAYEQYF	TGTGCCAGCAGTGAAGCGCTTCTAACAGCCTACGAGCAGTACTTC
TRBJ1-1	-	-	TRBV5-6	CASSNTANTEAFF	TGTGCCAGCAGCAACACAGCGAACACTGAAGCTTTCTTT
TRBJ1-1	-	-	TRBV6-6	CASDGGTEAFF	TGTGCCAGCGACGGGGGGACTGAAGCTTTCTTT
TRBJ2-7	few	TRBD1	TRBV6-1	CASRLTGGQGEQYF	TGTGCCAGCAGATTGACAGGGGGTCAAGGCGAGCAGTACTTC
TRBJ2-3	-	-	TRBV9	CASSVLPGGGGITDTQYF	TGTGCCAGCAGCGTGCTCCCCGGGGGCGGGGGTATTACAGATACGCAGTATTTT